This is a list of T cell receptor beta chains from one sample in a study of T-cell reconstitution after alpha-beta-depleted transplantation in children. TCRdb processed the PCR reads anew with MiXCR; each CDR3 protein has one entry. Of 600,000 to 800,000 distinct CDR3 sequences in the sample, around 13% were seen once. The specimen was PBMCs, collected before TCRalphabeta/CD19-depleted stem cell transplant. These receptors originate from a girl aged 2 to 9 with congenital amegakaryocytic thrombocytopenia, due to receive a stem cell transplant. The conserved cysteine and the conserved F or W are not part of the CDR3 here. Rows give clone size only sometimes, using once, few, many, or a class for an expanded clone.

abundance	v_gene	j_gene	CDR3aa
few	TRBV20-1	TRBJ2-1	SARQINPGLVYNEQF
.	TRBV20-1	TRBJ2-5	SAPIPGGPVQETQY
many	TRBV7-9	TRBJ2-1	ASSSVRGNAYNEQF
.	TRBV11-2	TRBJ2-1	ASSLVGTSGIYNEQF
many	TRBV11-1	TRBJ2-7	ASSFGGIPYEQY
many	TRBV5-1	TRBJ2-1	ASSLNPGNSYNEQF
.	TRBV20-1	TRBJ2-3	SARDTLPADTQY
few	TRBV20-1	TRBJ1-1	SARAGGIRTEAF
few	TRBV5-1	TRBJ2-1	ASSLGLSHPGNEQF
.	TRBV11-2	TRBJ2-7	ASSLWPILSGLASHEQY
many	TRBV4-1	TRBJ2-1	ASSQVWPSDHNEQF
few	TRBV20-1	TRBJ1-5	SAHRGGTEPQH
many	TRBV5-1	TRBJ1-1	ASSLNRAEAF
.	TRBV5-5	TRBJ2-1	ASSFPKGPNEQF
.	TRBV11-2	TRBJ2-7	ASSLVGRGSYAGMSYEQY
.	TRBV7-6	TRBJ2-7	ASSLPGAEKGEQY
few	TRBV12-3/TRBV12-4	TRBJ2-5	ASSLPIGTQY
.	TRBV3-1	TRBJ2-5	ASSQDLAFQETQY
many	TRBV10-3	TRBJ2-1	ASQTGTSESNEQF
.	TRBV30	TRBJ1-2	AWSASVGYGYT
many	TRBV12-3/TRBV12-4	TRBJ2-3	ASSSLSGQTDTQY
many	TRBV5-1	TRBJ2-1	ASSLVLAGVLGNEQF
few	TRBV10-3	TRBJ2-2	AITEGPSRLNTGELF
few	TRBV20-1	TRBJ2-7	SATPFGGGREQY
.	TRBV10-3	TRBJ2-7	AISELAEQY
few	TRBV7-9	TRBJ2-1	AERARGREQF
many	TRBV29-1	TRBJ2-4	SVIRPSAPDIQY
.	TRBV29-1	TRBJ2-5	SVVIDGSRETQY
.	TRBV7-9	TRBJ2-4	ASSLPAGAKNIQY
.	TRBV10-2	TRBJ2-1	ASSLGGEAMYEQF
many	TRBV29-1	TRBJ1-2	SVEPQGSRGYT
few	TRBV29-1	TRBJ1-2	SVEDPSYGYT
.	TRBV28	TRBJ1-5	GGGGGNQPQH